Listed below are T cell receptor beta chains from one sample, sequenced in a study of blood T cell repertoires in COVID-19. Some clones are missing from TCRdb's copy, which holds only in-frame ones; the method was immunoSEQ multiplex PCR. The repertoire includes around 250,000 clones, around 90% of them detected once, and less than 0.95% sits in the top ten. The sample consisted of peripheral blood. The receptors shown here come from a woman in her 40s who had recovered from COVID-19. Both conserved end residues are part of each CDR3. The D gene is left open where the match is weak.

d_call	j_call	v_call	cdr3_aa
TRBD1	TRBJ1-1	TRBV19	CASRSQGATEAFF
TRBD1	TRBJ1-3	TRBV9	CASSVETGDRGNTIYF
.	TRBJ2-4	TRBV9	CASSVDPTGTMDIQYF
.	TRBJ2-5	TRBV11-1	CASSLRGETQYF
TRBD2	TRBJ2-5	TRBV9	CASSGLAGAGETQYF
.	TRBJ2-7	TRBV27	CASNSRSSYEQYF
TRBD2	TRBJ2-1	TRBV10-2	CASEPGTTSGEQFF
TRBD1	TRBJ2-2	TRBV4-1	CASSQAPRGQGGTGELFF
TRBD2	TRBJ2-6	TRBV13	CASSLEASGRTGANVLTF
.	TRBJ2-5	TRBV3-1/TRBV3-2	CASSQAGTSQETQYF
TRBD2	TRBJ2-3	TRBV18	CASSQRLQGTTADTQYF
.	TRBJ2-7	TRBV4-1	CASSLADGSYEQYF
.	TRBJ2-6	TRBV6-5	CASSPHSSGANVLTF
TRBD1	TRBJ1-1	TRBV6-5	CASWDRNTEAFF
.	TRBJ1-1	TRBV7-9	CASSNPRVGTEAFF
.	TRBJ2-5	TRBV2	CASSDSHGGPHQETQYF
TRBD2	TRBJ2-7	TRBV28	CASSFSVAGSYEQYF
TRBD1	TRBJ2-1	TRBV7-6	CASSLAGTGPPDEQFF
.	TRBJ2-7	TRBV11-3	CASSSDTYEQYF
.	TRBJ1-3	TRBV7-9	CASSLVSPGSGNTIYF
TRBD2	TRBJ2-7	TRBV18	CASSPPTSGGYEQYF
.	TRBJ2-1	TRBV29-1	CSVSKDSSYNEQFF
.	TRBJ2-1	TRBV5-8	CASRKTGRSYNEQFF
TRBD1	TRBJ2-7	TRBV10-3	CAISGETGKGWQYF
TRBD2	TRBJ2-1	TRBV3-1/TRBV3-2	CASRRESGVQFF
.	TRBJ2-5	TRBV12-3/TRBV12-4	CASSLIRGAQYF
.	TRBJ1-1	TRBV30	CAWKRSPTVEAFF
TRBD2	TRBJ2-1	TRBV11-3	CASSPGGVQREKTEQFF
.	TRBJ2-5	TRBV9	CASSVAGETQYF
TRBD2	TRBJ2-1	TRBV3-1/TRBV3-2	CASSQGLGLAFF
TRBD2	TRBJ2-4	TRBV7-2	CASSPLAGVGKNIQYF
TRBD1	TRBJ2-4	TRBV7-3	CASSPGQGPQNIQYF
.	TRBJ2-3	TRBV12-3/TRBV12-4	CASRGPADTQYF
.	TRBJ2-7	TRBV5-1	CASSLSNEQYF
.	TRBJ1-1	TRBV7-2	CASSLKVAATEAFF
TRBD1	TRBJ1-5	TRBV19	CASSPGQAQLGNQPQHF
.	TRBJ1-5	TRBV6-5	CASSYSLSGNQPQHF
TRBD2	TRBJ2-2	TRBV12-3/TRBV12-4	CASSPGLEGELFF
.	TRBJ1-6	TRBV7-6	CASSPRASGESPLHF
TRBD2	TRBJ2-3	TRBV10-3	CAISGGTSGRRSTDTQYF
.	TRBJ1-4	TRBV2	CASSEGGVAREKLFF
.	TRBJ2-7	TRBV19	CASSLPGQGGEQYF
TRBD2	TRBJ2-2	TRBV7-9	CASTDQWTSGYTGELFF
TRBD1	TRBJ1-1	TRBV5-6	CASSPARQGAGEAFF
.	TRBJ1-5	TRBV10-3	CAISGTAENQPQHF
TRBD1	TRBJ1-1	TRBV7-3	CASSMGQGEAFF
.	TRBJ2-1	TRBV10-3	CASGGSSSYNEQFF
TRBD1	TRBJ2-3	TRBV27	CASSLGTGNTDTQYF
TRBD1	TRBJ1-1	TRBV6-1	CASSEGTQGTEAFF
TRBD1	TRBJ1-2	TRBV10-2	CASSELTGSGGYTF
TRBD2	TRBJ2-3	TRBV15	CATSSGTTSGVTDTQYF
TRBD2	TRBJ2-1	TRBV5-4	CASSDSGLAGGSEQFF
.	TRBJ1-5	TRBV4-1	CASSQDMGNANNQPQHF
.	TRBJ2-1	TRBV19	CASSMTAGSPYNEQFF
.	TRBJ1-5	TRBV19	CASSRSGGGNQPQHF
.	TRBJ2-4	TRBV25-1	CASSAGLAKNIQYF
.	TRBJ2-6	TRBV27	CASSPIVAGANVLTF